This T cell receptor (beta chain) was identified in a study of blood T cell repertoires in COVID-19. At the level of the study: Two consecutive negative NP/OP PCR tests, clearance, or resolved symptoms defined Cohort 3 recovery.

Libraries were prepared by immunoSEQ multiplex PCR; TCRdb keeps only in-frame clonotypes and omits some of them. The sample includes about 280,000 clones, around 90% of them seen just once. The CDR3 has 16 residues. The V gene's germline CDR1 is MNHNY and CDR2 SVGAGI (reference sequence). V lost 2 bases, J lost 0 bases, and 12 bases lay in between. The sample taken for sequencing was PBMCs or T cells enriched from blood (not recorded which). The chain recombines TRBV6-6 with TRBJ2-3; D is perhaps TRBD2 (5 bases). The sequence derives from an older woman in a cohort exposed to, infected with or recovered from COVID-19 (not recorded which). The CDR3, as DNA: TGTGCCAGCAGTTACAACCAGCGGTCTAGCACAGATACGCAGTATTTT. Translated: CASSYNQRSSTDTQYF.